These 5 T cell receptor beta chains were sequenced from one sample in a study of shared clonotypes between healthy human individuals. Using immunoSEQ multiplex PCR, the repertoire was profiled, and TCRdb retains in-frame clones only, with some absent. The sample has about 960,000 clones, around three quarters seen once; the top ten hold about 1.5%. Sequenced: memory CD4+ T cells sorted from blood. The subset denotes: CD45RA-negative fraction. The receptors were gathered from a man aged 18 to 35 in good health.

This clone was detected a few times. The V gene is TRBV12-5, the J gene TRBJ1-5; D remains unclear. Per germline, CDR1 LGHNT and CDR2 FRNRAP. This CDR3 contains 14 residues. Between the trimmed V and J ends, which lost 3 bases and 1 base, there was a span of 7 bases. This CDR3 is CASGFGVSNQPQHF. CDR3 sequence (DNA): TGTGCTAGTGGTTTTGGGGTAAGCAATCAGCCCCAGCATTTT. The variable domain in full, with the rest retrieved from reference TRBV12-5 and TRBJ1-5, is DARVTQTPRHKVTEMGQEVTMRCQPILGHNTVFWYRQTMMQGLELLAYFRNRAPLDDSGMPKDRFSAEMPDATLATLKIQPSEPRDSAVYFCASGFGVSNQPQHFGDGTRLSIL.

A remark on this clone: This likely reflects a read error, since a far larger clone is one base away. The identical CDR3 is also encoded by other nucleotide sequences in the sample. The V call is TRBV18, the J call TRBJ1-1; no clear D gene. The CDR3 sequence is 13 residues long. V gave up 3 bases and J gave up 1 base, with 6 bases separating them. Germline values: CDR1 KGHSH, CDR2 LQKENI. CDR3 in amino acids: CASSPSGNTEAFF. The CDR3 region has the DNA TGTGCCAGCTCACCGAGTGGGAACACTGAAGCTTTCTTT.

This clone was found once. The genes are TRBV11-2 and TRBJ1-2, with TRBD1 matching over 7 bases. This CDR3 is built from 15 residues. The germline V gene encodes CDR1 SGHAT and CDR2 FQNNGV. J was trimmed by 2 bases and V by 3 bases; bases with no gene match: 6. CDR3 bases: TGTGCCAGCAGCTTCGACAGGGATTACAACTATGGCTACACCTTC. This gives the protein CASSFDRDYNYGYTF.

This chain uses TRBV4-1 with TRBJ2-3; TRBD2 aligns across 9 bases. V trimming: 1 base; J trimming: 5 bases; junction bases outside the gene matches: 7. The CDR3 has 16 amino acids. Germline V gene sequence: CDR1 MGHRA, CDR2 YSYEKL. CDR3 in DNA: TGCGCCAGCAGCCAAGGGACTAGCGCCTCGGGAGATACGCAGTATTTT. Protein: CASSQGTSASGDTQYF.

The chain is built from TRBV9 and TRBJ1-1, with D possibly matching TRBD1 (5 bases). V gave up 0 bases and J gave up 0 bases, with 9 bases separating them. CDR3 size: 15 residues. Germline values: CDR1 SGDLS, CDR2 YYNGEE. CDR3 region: CASSVDGGVNTEAFF. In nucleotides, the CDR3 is TGTGCCAGCAGCGTAGACGGGGGGGTGAACACTGAAGCTTTCTTT.